The next 9 T cell receptor beta chains were all read from a single sample in a study of T cells after yellow fever vaccination. TCRdb reprocessed the 5' RACE reads via MiXCR and lists one record per CDR3 protein. In the table there are fewer than 500,000 distinct CDR3 sequences, around 19% of which are singletons. The source material was PBMCs, sampled before the yellow fever booster vaccination. These TCRs come from a young man who received the YFV17D yellow fever vaccine.

The table lists this clonotype with a few counts. The genes are TRBV21-1 and TRBJ2-1. TRBV21-1 is recorded as a pseudogene. The CDR3 totals 11 residues. CDR3 nucleotides: TGTGCCAGCAGCAAAGACCATCCGCAGTTCTTC. Its translation: CASSKDHPQFF.

The chain has TRBV15 and TRBJ2-2; TRBD1 matches 9 bases. Losses at the gene ends were 9 bases for V and 0 bases for J; bases not matched to a gene: 8. This CDR3 comprises 16 residues. Germline CDR1 reads LNHNV; CDR2 reads YYDKDF (reference sequence). CDR3 protein: CATWDRELSNTGELFF. As DNA, the CDR3 is TGTGCCACTTGGGACAGGGAACTATCGAACACCGGGGAGCTGTTTTTT.

This chain connects TRBV4-2 to TRBJ2-3; D is possibly TRBD1 or TRBD2 (5 bases each). With 1 base removed from V and 0 bases from J, the gap between germline ends came to 8 bases. CDR3 length: 15 residues. Germline loops: CDR1 LGHNA, CDR2 YNFKEQ. CDR3 residues: CASSQAGTSTDTQYF. Written as DNA, the CDR3 is TGTGCCAGCAGCCAAGCCGGGACGAGCACAGATACGCAGTATTTT.

The V gene is TRBV19, the J gene TRBJ2-5; 8 bases match TRBD2. V was clipped by 3 bases and J by 2 bases; unmatched bases: 5. CDR3 length: 15 amino acids. CDR1 LNHDA and CDR2 SQIVND come from the germline V gene (reference sequence). CDR3 sequence reads: CASSITSGPQETQYF. The DNA for the CDR3 is TGTGCCAGTAGTATCACTAGCGGTCCGCAAGAGACCCAGTACTTC.

The chain employs TRBV20-1 and TRBJ2-3; tentative D call: TRBD2 (6 bases). Trimming stripped 1 base from V and 1 base from J, with 21 bases between. CDR3 length equals 18 residues. In germline, CDR1 is DFQATT, CDR2 SNEGSKA (reference sequence). The CDR3 sequence: CSARGPGPRDCCTDTQYF. The CDR3 region has the DNA TGCAGTGCTAGAGGTCCAGGCCCCCGGGACTGCTGCACAGATACGCAGTATTTT.

This clonotype has a count of ten or more. The chain links TRBV4-3 to TRBJ2-7; a weak D match, TRBD2 (5 bases). Trimming took off 0 bases at V and 2 bases at J, with 11 bases between the two ends. Germline loops: CDR1 LGHNA, CDR2 YSLEER. There are 15 residues in the CDR3. CDR3 sequence: CASSQDRGSPYEQYF. The DNA of the CDR3 is TGCGCCAGCAGCCAAGACCGAGGGAGTCCCTACGAGCAGTACTTC.

This clonotype has just a few counts. J is TRBJ1-1 and V is TRBV5-1; D gene ambiguous. The germline V gene has CDR1 SGHRS and CDR2 YFSETQ. The CDR3 consists of 15 residues. The V end was cut by 4 bases, the J end by 0 bases, with 13 bases between. CDR3 sequence reads: CASSANPGMNTEAFF. The CDR3 coding sequence is TGCGCCAGCAGCGCCAACCCAGGAATGAACACTGAAGCTTTCTTT.

This clonotype showed up just a few times. The chain has TRBV6-6 and TRBJ1-2, with a weak D call TRBD1 (6 bases). There are 14 residues in the CDR3. The germline gives CDR1 MNHNY, CDR2 SVGAGI (reference sequence). The V gene lost 6 bases and the J gene lost 4 bases, with 15 bases spanning the gap. This chain's CDR3 is CASSPAGGTYGYTF. CDR3 sequence (DNA): TGTGCCAGCAGCCCCGCCGGGGGCACCTATGGCTACACCTTC.

This clonotype was observed a handful of times. The V and J genes are TRBV6-5 and TRBJ2-4, with 7 bases fitting TRBD2. Germline V gene lookup returns CDR1 MNHEY and CDR2 SVGAGI. The CDR3 has 15 residues. The V gene end was trimmed by 6 bases and the J gene end by 2 bases; junction bases not matched to a gene: 7. The CDR3 region has the DNA TGTGCCAGCAGAGAGCGGGGTCATTCCAAAAACATTCAGTACTTC. Translation gives CASRERGHSKNIQYF.